Listed below are T cell receptor beta chains from one sample, sequenced in a study of beta chain features in type 1 diabetes. Generated by immunoSEQ multiplex PCR, the TCRdb table keeps only in-frame clones and is missing some. The table records some 120,000 clones, approximately 15% of them present only once. Sequenced sample: central memory CD4+ T cells from blood. These receptors were obtained from a man younger than 30 with type 1 diabetes. Both conserved end residues are trimmed from each CDR3. Fields, in order: J gene, V gene, D gene, clone size, CDR3 protein. A D gene is named only where the DNA matches it firmly. Clone size is shown for a subset of rows, as once, few, many or a class of expanded clone.

j_gene: TRBJ1-1; v_gene: TRBV27; d_gene: .; abundance: few; CDR3aa: ASLAGLGRGNTEAF
j_gene: TRBJ2-7; v_gene: TRBV20-1; d_gene: .; abundance: .; CDR3aa: SALDSYEQY
j_gene: TRBJ2-2; v_gene: TRBV4-3; d_gene: .; abundance: once; CDR3aa: ASSQVLGANTGELF
j_gene: TRBJ2-5; v_gene: TRBV9; d_gene: TRBD2; abundance: .; CDR3aa: ASSPRVASGDSEETQY
j_gene: TRBJ2-7; v_gene: TRBV14; d_gene: .; abundance: .; CDR3aa: ASSPRAGPYEQY
j_gene: TRBJ2-3; v_gene: TRBV5-4; d_gene: .; abundance: many; CDR3aa: ASSFDSVSTDTQY
j_gene: TRBJ2-3; v_gene: TRBV18; d_gene: .; abundance: few; CDR3aa: ASSPQALTDTQY
j_gene: TRBJ1-2; v_gene: TRBV30; d_gene: .; abundance: .; CDR3aa: AWSQYTGLLGYT
j_gene: TRBJ2-5; v_gene: TRBV10-3; d_gene: TRBD2; abundance: few; CDR3aa: AISVTSAKETQY
j_gene: TRBJ2-4; v_gene: TRBV15; d_gene: TRBD1; abundance: .; CDR3aa: ATSRDTAGGGIQY
j_gene: TRBJ2-7; v_gene: TRBV7-6; d_gene: .; abundance: .; CDR3aa: ASSLAPGANSYEQY
j_gene: TRBJ2-5; v_gene: TRBV6-1; d_gene: .; abundance: many; CDR3aa: AILTEPLETQY
j_gene: TRBJ1-5; v_gene: TRBV30; d_gene: .; abundance: .; CDR3aa: AWSVMSWYSNQPQH
j_gene: TRBJ2-5; v_gene: TRBV18; d_gene: .; abundance: few; CDR3aa: ASSPLEETQY
j_gene: TRBJ2-3; v_gene: TRBV29-1; d_gene: TRBD2; abundance: medium-sized; CDR3aa: SVPSTSTIGDTQY
j_gene: TRBJ2-1; v_gene: TRBV7-8; d_gene: .; abundance: few; CDR3aa: ASSLESGEQF
j_gene: TRBJ2-5; v_gene: TRBV5-6; d_gene: .; abundance: .; CDR3aa: ASSLEQTLQETQY
j_gene: TRBJ1-4; v_gene: TRBV9; d_gene: .; abundance: .; CDR3aa: ASSRGSNEKLF
j_gene: TRBJ1-2; v_gene: TRBV5-1; d_gene: .; abundance: few; CDR3aa: ASSLESPNYGYT
j_gene: TRBJ2-1; v_gene: TRBV18; d_gene: .; abundance: .; CDR3aa: ASSPPTAREGQF
j_gene: TRBJ2-1; v_gene: TRBV14; d_gene: .; abundance: few; CDR3aa: ASGFYNEQF
j_gene: TRBJ2-1; v_gene: TRBV5-6; d_gene: TRBD2; abundance: few; CDR3aa: ASSFPLAGSYNEQF
j_gene: TRBJ2-7; v_gene: TRBV5-1; d_gene: .; abundance: .; CDR3aa: ASSLTVAGYEQY
j_gene: TRBJ2-6; v_gene: TRBV30; d_gene: TRBD1; abundance: many; CDR3aa: ACNRGPANVLT
j_gene: TRBJ2-1; v_gene: TRBV6-1; d_gene: TRBD2; abundance: .; CDR3aa: ASSELAGGYNEQF
j_gene: TRBJ2-3; v_gene: TRBV30; d_gene: .; abundance: few; CDR3aa: ASTLETSTDTQY
j_gene: TRBJ2-1; v_gene: TRBV5-6; d_gene: .; abundance: .; CDR3aa: ASTLGPNNEQF
j_gene: TRBJ2-2; v_gene: TRBV29-1; d_gene: TRBD2; abundance: few; CDR3aa: SVMPGLAGVRTGELF
j_gene: TRBJ2-1; v_gene: TRBV19; d_gene: TRBD2; abundance: many; CDR3aa: ASSPSGSPYNEQF
j_gene: TRBJ2-7; v_gene: TRBV5-1; d_gene: TRBD2; abundance: .; CDR3aa: ASSSAFSGGSSYEQY
j_gene: TRBJ1-4; v_gene: TRBV7-9; d_gene: .; abundance: .; CDR3aa: ASSLAAGTEKLF
j_gene: TRBJ2-3; v_gene: TRBV11-2; d_gene: TRBD2; abundance: .; CDR3aa: ASSPGGGPDTQY
j_gene: TRBJ2-7; v_gene: TRBV7-9; d_gene: .; abundance: few; CDR3aa: ASSLEPGAVQY
j_gene: TRBJ2-7; v_gene: TRBV11-2; d_gene: .; abundance: few; CDR3aa: ASSLSLGRSEQY
j_gene: TRBJ2-7; v_gene: TRBV7-2; d_gene: TRBD2; abundance: .; CDR3aa: ASSLVAGGYEQY
j_gene: TRBJ1-1; v_gene: TRBV2; d_gene: .; abundance: .; CDR3aa: ASSMGANTEAF
j_gene: TRBJ2-7; v_gene: TRBV5-1; d_gene: .; abundance: .; CDR3aa: ASSPTGLRTYEQY
j_gene: TRBJ2-1; v_gene: TRBV11-2; d_gene: .; abundance: few; CDR3aa: ASSLLPGASYNEQF
j_gene: TRBJ1-4; v_gene: TRBV6-6; d_gene: .; abundance: few; CDR3aa: ASSYGTGEKLF
j_gene: TRBJ1-1; v_gene: TRBV30; d_gene: TRBD1; abundance: .; CDR3aa: AWWTGRAF
j_gene: TRBJ2-2; v_gene: TRBV7-3; d_gene: .; abundance: .; CDR3aa: ASSPRVLENTGELF
j_gene: TRBJ2-3; v_gene: TRBV6-6; d_gene: .; abundance: few; CDR3aa: ASSYAPTTTDTQY
j_gene: TRBJ2-5; v_gene: TRBV13; d_gene: TRBD2; abundance: few; CDR3aa: ASSPRPGLAGSQETQY
j_gene: TRBJ2-1; v_gene: TRBV29-1; d_gene: TRBD2; abundance: few; CDR3aa: SVEFSGGYNEQF
j_gene: TRBJ2-7; v_gene: TRBV5-1; d_gene: .; abundance: few; CDR3aa: ASSLGGTRTYEQY
j_gene: TRBJ2-3; v_gene: TRBV7-2; d_gene: .; abundance: .; CDR3aa: ASSLAGGSTDTQY
j_gene: TRBJ2-6; v_gene: TRBV5-1; d_gene: .; abundance: few; CDR3aa: ASSLVASVSSGANVLT
j_gene: TRBJ1-2; v_gene: TRBV25-1; d_gene: TRBD1; abundance: .; CDR3aa: ASSTNLQGVGYGYT
j_gene: TRBJ2-1; v_gene: TRBV7-2; d_gene: .; abundance: few; CDR3aa: ASSPHRYNEQF
j_gene: TRBJ2-5; v_gene: TRBV15; d_gene: .; abundance: .; CDR3aa: ATRGMSETQY
j_gene: TRBJ2-7; v_gene: TRBV4-1; d_gene: .; abundance: few; CDR3aa: ASSQGSGWRSEQY
j_gene: TRBJ2-4; v_gene: TRBV7-2; d_gene: .; abundance: .; CDR3aa: ASSLSTAGKNIQY
j_gene: TRBJ2-2; v_gene: TRBV7-2; d_gene: .; abundance: .; CDR3aa: ASGRSVSGTGELF